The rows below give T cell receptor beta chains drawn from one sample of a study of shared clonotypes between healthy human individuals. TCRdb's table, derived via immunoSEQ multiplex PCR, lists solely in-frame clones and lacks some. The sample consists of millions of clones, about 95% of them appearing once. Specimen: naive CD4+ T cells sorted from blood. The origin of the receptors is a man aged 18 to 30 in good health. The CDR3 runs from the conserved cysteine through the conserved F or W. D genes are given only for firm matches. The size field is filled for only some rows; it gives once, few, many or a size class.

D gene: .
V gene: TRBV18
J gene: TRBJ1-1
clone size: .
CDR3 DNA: TGTGCCAGCTCACCCGGGACGGTGAACACTGAAGCTTTCTTT
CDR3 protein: CASSPGTVNTEAFF

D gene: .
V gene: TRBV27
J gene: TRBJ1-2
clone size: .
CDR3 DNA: TGTGCCAGCAGTTTCCAGGGAGGTAGCGGCTACACCTTC
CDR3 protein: CASSFQGGSGYTF

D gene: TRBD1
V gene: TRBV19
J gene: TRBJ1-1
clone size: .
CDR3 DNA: TGTGCCAGTAGAACTCACAGGGGGCACACTGAAGCTTTCTTT
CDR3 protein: CASRTHRGHTEAFF

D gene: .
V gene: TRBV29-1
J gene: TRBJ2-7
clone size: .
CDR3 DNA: TGCAGCGGTTCGCCAGGGGTGGGGCCCTACGAGCAGTACTTC
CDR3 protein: CSGSPGVGPYEQYF

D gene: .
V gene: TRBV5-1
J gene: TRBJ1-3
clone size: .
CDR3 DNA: TGCGCCAGCAGCTGGGACGGTGGATCCGGAAACACCATATATTTT
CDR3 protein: CASSWDGGSGNTIYF

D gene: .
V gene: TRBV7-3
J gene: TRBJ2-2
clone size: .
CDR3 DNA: TGTGCCAGCAGCTTAGGACCCGGGCGCACCTCCTTGAACACCGGGGAGCTGTTTTTT
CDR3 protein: CASSLGPGRTSLNTGELFF

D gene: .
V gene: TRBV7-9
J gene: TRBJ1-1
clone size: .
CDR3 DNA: TGTGCCAGCAGCTTACAATGGAACACTGAAGCTTTCTTT
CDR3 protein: CASSLQWNTEAFF

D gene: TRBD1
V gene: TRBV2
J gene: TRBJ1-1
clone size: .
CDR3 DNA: TGTGCCAGCAGTGTGGGGACAGTGAACACTGAAGCTTTCTTT
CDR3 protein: CASSVGTVNTEAFF

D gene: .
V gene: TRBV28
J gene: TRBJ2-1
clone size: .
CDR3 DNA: TGTGCCAGCAGCCAGATGGGGCAGGGCGCCAACAATGAGCAGTTCTTC
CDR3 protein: CASSQMGQGANNEQFF

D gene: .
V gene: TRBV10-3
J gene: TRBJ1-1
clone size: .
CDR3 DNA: TGTGCCATCGGTGGGGGGCCAGTGAACACTGAAGCTTTCTTT
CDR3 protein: CAIGGGPVNTEAFF

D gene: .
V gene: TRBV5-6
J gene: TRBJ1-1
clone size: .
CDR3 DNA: TGTGCCAGCAGCTTGGCAGCTATGAACACTGAAGCTTTCTTT
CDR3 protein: CASSLAAMNTEAFF

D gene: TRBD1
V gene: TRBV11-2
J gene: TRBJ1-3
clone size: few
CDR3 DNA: TGTGCCAGCAGCTCAGACAGGGATTTTGGAAACACCATATATTTT
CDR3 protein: CASSSDRDFGNTIYF

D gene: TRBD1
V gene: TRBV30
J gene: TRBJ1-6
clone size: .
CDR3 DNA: TGTGCCTGGGGGATTGACAGGGACAGCTCCTATAATTCACCCCTCCACTTT
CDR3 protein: CAWGIDRDSSYNSPLHF

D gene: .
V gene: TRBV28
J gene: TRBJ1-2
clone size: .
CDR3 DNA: TGTGCCATCTCGGGAGGTGGAAACTATGGCTACACCTTC
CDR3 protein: CAISGGGNYGYTF

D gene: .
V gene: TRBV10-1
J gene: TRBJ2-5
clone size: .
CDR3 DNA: TGCGCCAGCAGTTTCCGGGACGAATGTCAAGAGACCCAGTACTTC
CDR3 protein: CASSFRDECQETQYF

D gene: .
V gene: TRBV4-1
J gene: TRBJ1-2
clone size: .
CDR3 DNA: TGCGCCAGCAGCCAGCAGGGTGATGGCTACACCTTC
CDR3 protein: CASSQQGDGYTF

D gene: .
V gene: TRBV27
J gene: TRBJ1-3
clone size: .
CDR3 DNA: TGTGCCAGCAGTTTAAAGCTTAGCTCTGGAAACACCATATATTTT
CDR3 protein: CASSLKLSSGNTIYF

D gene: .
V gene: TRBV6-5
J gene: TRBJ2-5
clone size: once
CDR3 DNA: TGTGCCAGCAGTTACGGGGGGTACCAAGAGACCCAGTACTTC
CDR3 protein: CASSYGGYQETQYF

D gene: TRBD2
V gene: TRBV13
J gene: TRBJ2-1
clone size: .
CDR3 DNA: TGTGCCAGCAGCCAGCAGTGGTTAGCGGGGGGGCTCGATGAGCAGTTCTTC
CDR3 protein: CASSQQWLAGGLDEQFF

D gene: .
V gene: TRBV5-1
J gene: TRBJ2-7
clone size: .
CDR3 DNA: TGCGCCAGTAAATCGGACAGTAACTACGAGCAGTACTTC
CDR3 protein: CASKSDSNYEQYF

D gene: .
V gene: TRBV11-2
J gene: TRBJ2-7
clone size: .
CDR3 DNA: TGTGCCAGCAGCTCCGTGGCCGGACTGGGAGAGCAGTACTTC
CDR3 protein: CASSSVAGLGEQYF

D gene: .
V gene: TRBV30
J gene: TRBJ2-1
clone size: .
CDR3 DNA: TGTGCCTGGAGTCCGGGACAATCCTACAATGAGCAGTTCTTC
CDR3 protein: CAWSPGQSYNEQFF

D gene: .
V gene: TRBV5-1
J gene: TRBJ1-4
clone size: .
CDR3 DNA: TGCGCCAGCAGCTTGATGACAGGAGGTGAAAAACTGTTTTTT
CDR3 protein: CASSLMTGGEKLFF

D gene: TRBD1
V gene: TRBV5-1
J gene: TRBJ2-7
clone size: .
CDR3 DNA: TGCGCCAGCAGCTTGGCCGGGACAGGGTCCTACGAGCAGTACTTC
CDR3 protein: CASSLAGTGSYEQYF

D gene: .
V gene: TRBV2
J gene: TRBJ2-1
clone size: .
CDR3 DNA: TGTGCCAGCAACCCCTCTCTGAGGAATGAGCAGTTCTTC
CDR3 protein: CASNPSLRNEQFF

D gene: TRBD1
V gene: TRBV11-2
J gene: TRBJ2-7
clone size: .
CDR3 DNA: TGTGCCTGCCGACAGGGGCCCGCTAGGGAGCAGTACTTC
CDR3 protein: CACRQGPAREQYF

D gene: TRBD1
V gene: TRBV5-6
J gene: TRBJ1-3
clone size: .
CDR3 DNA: TGTGCCAGCAGCCGTAGGACAGGGGGCACTGGAAACACCATATATTTT
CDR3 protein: CASSRRTGGTGNTIYF

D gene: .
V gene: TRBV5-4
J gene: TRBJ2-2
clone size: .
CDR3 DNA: TGTGCCAGCAGCCCCCGGGGCGCGAACACCGGGGAGCTGTTTTTT
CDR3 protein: CASSPRGANTGELFF